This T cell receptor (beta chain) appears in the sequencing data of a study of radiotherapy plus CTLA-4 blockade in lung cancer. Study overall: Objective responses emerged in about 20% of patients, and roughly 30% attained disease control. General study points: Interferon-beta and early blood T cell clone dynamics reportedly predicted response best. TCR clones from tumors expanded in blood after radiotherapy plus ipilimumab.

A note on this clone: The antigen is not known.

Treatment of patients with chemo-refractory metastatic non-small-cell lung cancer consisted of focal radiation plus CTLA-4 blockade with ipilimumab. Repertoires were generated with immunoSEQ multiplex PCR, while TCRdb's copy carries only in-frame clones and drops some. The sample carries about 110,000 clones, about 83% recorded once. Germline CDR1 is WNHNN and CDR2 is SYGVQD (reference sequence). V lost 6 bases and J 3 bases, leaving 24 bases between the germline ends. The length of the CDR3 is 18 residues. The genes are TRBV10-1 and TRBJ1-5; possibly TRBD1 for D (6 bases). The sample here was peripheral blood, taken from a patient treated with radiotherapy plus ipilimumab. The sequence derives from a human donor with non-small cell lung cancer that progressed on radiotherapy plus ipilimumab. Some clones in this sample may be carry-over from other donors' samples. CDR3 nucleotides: TGCGCCAGCAGCTCGGGAGTGGGGGCGAAGTCCCACAATCAGCCCCAGCATTTT. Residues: CASSSGVGAKSHNQPQHF.